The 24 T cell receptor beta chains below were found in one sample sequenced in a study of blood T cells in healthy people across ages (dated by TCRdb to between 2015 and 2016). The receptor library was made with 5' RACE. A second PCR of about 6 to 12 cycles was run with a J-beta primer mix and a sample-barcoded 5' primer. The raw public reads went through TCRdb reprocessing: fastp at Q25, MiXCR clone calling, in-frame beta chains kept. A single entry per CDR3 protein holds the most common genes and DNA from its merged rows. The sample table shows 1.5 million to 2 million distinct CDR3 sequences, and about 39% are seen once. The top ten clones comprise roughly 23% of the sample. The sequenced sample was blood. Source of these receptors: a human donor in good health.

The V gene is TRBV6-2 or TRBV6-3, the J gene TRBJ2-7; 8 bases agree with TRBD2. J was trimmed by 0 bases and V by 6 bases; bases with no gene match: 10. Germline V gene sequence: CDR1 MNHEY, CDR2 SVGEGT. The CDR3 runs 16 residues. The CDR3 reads CASRSNSGDRSYEQYF. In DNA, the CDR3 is TGTGCCAGCAGGTCCAATAGCGGGGACCGCTCCTACGAGCAGTACTTC.

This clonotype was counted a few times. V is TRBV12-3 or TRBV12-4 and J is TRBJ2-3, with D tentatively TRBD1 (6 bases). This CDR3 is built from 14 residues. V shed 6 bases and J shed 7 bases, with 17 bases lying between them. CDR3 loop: CASSPKDSPNTQYF. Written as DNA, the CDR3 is TGTGCCAGCAGCCCGAAGGACAGCCCTAATACGCAGTATTTT.

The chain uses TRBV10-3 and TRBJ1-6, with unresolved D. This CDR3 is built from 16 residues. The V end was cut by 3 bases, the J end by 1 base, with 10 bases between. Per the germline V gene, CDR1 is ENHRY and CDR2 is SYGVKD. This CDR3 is CAISEGGESYNSPLHF. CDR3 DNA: TGTGCCATCAGTGAAGGTGGAGAATCCTATAATTCACCCCTCCACTTT.

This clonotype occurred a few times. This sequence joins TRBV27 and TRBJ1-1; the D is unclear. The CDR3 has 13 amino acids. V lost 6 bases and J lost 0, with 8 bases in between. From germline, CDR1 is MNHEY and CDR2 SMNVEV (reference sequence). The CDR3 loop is CASRYTLNTEAFF. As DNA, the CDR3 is TGTGCCAGCAGGTACACGTTGAACACTGAAGCTTTCTTT.

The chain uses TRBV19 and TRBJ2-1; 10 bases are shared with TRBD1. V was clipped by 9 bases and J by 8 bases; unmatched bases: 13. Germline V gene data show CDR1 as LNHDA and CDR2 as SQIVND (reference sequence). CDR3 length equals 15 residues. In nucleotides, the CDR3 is TGTGCCAGCTACCCGGACCGGGACAGGGGACATGAGCAGTTCTTC. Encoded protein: CASYPDRDRGHEQFF. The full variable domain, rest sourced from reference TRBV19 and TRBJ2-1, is DGGITQSPKYLFRKEGQNVTLSCEQNLNHDAMYWYRQDPGQGLRLIYYSQIVNDFQKGDIAEGYSVSREKKESFPLTVTSAQKNPTAFYLCASYPDRDRGHEQFFGPGTRLTVL.

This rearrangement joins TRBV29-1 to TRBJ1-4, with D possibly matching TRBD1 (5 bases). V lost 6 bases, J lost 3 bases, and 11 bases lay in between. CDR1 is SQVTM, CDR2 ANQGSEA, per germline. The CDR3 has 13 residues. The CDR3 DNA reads TGCAGCGTCGAGACAGTGGCTAATGAAAAACTGTTTTTT. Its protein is CSVETVANEKLFF.

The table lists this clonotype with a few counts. As DNA, the CDR3 is TGTGCCAGCAGCTTAAACGACAGGGCTGGGGCCAACGTCCTGACTTTC. It codes for CASSLNDRAGANVLTF. This chain uses TRBV7-2 with TRBJ2-6; TRBD1 matches at 7 bases. J gave up 2 bases and V 2 bases, and 3 bases lay outside the gene matches. CDR3 length: 16 residues. Per germline, CDR1 SGHTA and CDR2 FQGNSA.

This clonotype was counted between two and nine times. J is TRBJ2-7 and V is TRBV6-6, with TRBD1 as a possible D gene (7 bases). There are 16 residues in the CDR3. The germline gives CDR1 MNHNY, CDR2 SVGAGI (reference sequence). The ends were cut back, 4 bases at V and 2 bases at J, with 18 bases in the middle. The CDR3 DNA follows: TGTGCCAGCAGTTCCTTAAGGGGGGACAGTCCCTACGAGCAGTACTTC. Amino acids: CASSSLRGDSPYEQYF.

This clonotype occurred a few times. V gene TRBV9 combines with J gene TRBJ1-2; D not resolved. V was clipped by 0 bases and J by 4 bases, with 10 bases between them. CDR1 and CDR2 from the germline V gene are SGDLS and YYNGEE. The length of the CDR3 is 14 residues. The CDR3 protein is CASSVGLLVYGYTF. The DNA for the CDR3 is TGTGCCAGCAGCGTAGGGTTGCTTGTCTATGGCTACACCTTC.

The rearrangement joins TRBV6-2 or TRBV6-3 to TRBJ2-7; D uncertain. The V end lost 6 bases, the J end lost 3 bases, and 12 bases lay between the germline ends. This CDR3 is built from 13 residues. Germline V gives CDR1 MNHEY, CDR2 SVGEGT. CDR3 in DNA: TGTGCCAGCAGCCCCCCGTCTGACTACGAGCAGTACTTC. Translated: CASSPPSDYEQYF.

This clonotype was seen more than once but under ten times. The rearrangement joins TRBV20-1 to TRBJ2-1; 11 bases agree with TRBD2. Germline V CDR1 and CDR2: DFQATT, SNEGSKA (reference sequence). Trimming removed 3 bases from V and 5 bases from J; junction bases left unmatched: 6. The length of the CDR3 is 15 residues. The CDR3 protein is CSARSLAGANNEQFF. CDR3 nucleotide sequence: TGCAGTGCTAGGTCACTAGCGGGGGCGAACAATGAGCAGTTCTTC.

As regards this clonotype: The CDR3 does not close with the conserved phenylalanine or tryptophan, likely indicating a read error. The CDR3 here is CASSFYGRTDTQYL. The CDR3 bases are TGCGCCAGCAGCTTTTATGGACGCACAGATACGCAGTATCTT. The chain combines TRBV5-1 with TRBJ2-3, with D hard to call. Trimming left V 2 bases short and J 1 base short, with 8 bases between. CDR3 length: 14 amino acids. Germline V gene data show CDR1 as SGHRS and CDR2 as YFSETQ.

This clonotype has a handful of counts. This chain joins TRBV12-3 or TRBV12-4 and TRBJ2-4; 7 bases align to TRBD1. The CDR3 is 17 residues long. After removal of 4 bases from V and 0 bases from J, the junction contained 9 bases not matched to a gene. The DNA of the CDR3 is TGTGCCAGCAGTTCAGGGGGAACCGGGACAGCCAAAAACATTCAGTACTTC. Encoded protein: CASSSGGTGTAKNIQYF.

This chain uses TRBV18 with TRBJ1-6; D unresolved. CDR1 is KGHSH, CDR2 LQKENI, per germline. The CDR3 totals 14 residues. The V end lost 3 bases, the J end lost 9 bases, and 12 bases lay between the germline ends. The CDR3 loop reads CASSPERDGSPLHF. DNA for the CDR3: TGTGCCAGCTCACCGGAAAGGGATGGTTCACCCCTCCACTTT.

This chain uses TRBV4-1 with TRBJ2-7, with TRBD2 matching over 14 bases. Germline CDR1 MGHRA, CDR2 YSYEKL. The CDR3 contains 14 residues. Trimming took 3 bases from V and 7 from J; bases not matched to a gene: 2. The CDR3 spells CASSHWTSGGEQYF. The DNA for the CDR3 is TGCGCCAGCAGCCATTGGACTAGCGGGGGGGAGCAGTACTTC.

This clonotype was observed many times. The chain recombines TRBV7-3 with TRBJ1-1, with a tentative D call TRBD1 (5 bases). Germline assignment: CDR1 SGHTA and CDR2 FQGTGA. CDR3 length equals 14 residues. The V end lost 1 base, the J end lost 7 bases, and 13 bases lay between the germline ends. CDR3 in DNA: TGTGCCAGCAGCTTAAGCGGGGGGTATAGTGAAGCTTTCTTT. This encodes CASSLSGGYSEAFF.

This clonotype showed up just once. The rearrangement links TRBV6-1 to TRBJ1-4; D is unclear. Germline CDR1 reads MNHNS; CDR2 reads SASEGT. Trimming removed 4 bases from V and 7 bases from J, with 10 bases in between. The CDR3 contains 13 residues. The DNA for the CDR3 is TGTGCCAGCAGTGCAAACCGGGCTGAAAAACTGTTTTTT. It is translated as CASSANRAEKLFF.

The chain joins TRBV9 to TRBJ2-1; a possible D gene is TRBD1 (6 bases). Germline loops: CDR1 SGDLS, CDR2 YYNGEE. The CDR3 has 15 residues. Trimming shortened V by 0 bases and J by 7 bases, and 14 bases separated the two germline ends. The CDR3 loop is CASSVAGQGSNEQFF. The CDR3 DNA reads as TGTGCCAGCAGCGTAGCTGGGCAGGGGTCAAATGAGCAGTTCTTC.

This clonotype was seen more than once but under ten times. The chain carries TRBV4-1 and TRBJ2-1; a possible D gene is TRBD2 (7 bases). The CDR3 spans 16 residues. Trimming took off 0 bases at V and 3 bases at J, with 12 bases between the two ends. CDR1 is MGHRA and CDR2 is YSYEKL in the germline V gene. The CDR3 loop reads CASSQDLGGLYNEQFF. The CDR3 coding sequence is TGCGCCAGCAGCCAAGATTTGGGGGGGCTCTACAATGAGCAGTTCTTC.

CDR3 sequence: CSAGPWGTPEGAQYF. The CDR3 coding sequence is TGCAGTGCCGGACCTTGGGGGACCCCCGAGGGGGCCCAGTACTTC. The V call is TRBV20-1, the J call TRBJ2-7, with 7 bases fitting TRBD1. With 6 bases clipped from V and 10 bases from J, the junction kept 21 bases outside the gene matches. This CDR3 has 15 residues. CDR1 and CDR2 (germline): DFQATT, SNEGSKA (reference sequence).

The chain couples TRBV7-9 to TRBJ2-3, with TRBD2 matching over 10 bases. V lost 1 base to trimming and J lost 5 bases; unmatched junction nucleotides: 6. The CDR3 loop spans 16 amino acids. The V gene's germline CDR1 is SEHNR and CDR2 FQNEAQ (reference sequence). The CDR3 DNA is TGTGCCAGCAGCTTAGGGCTAGCGGGGGTTGGAGATACGCAGTATTTT. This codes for CASSLGLAGVGDTQYF.

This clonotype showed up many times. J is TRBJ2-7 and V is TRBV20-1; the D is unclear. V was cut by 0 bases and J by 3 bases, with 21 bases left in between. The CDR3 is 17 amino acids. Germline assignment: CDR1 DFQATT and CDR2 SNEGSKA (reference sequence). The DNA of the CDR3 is TGCAGTGCTAGAGATCTGTCGGAGTGGTTCACAAACTACGAGCAGTACTTC. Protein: CSARDLSEWFTNYEQYF.

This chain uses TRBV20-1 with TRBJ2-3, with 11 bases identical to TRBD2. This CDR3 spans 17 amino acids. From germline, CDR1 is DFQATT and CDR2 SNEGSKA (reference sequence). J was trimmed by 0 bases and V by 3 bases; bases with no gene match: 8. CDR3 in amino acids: CSASFSGGAGSTDTQYF. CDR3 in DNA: TGCAGTGCTAGTTTTAGCGGGGGGGCTGGAAGCACAGATACGCAGTATTTT.

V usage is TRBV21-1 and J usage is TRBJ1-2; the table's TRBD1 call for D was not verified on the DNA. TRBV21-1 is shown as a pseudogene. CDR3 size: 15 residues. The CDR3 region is CATPQNGQVNYGYTF. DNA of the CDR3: TGTGCCACCCCCCAAAACGGTCAAGTTAACTATGGCTACACCTTC.